The rows below give T cell receptor beta chains drawn from one sample of a study of cytomegalovirus exposure and HLA in healthy donors. Sequencing used immunoSEQ multiplex PCR; TCRdb keeps in-frame clones, though not all of them. This sample's table has some 180,000 clones. Sequencing was done on a sample of PBMCs. The receptors originated from a man aged 30 to 45 in good health and CMV-seronegative. Both conserved end residues are part of each CDR3. Fields, in order: J gene, D gene, V gene, CDR3 protein, CDR3 DNA. The D gene is left open where the match is weak.

>TRBJ2-7|TRBD1|TRBV6-1
CASSSGQGASEQYF
TGTGCCAGCAGTTCGGGACAGGGGGCCTCCGAGCAGTACTTC
>TRBJ2-5|NA|TRBV7-3
CASSLTFTGVQETQYF
TGTGCCAGCAGCTTAACGTTTACAGGTGTCCAAGAGACCCAGTACTTC
>TRBJ2-2|TRBD1|TRBV29-1
CSVAGTDGEGDTGELFF
TGCAGCGTAGCCGGGACAGACGGCGAAGGGGACACCGGGGAGCTGTTTTTT
>TRBJ1-5|NA|TRBV2
CASSDRRTNQPQHF
TGTGCCAGCAGTGACAGGCGAACCAATCAGCCCCAGCATTTT
>TRBJ2-3|NA|TRBV10-3
CAISGPEGADTQYF
TGTGCCATCAGTGGTCCCGAGGGGGCAGATACGCAGTATTTT
>TRBJ2-6|TRBD2|TRBV5-1
CASSQRLADPGANVLTF
TGCGCCAGCAGCCAGAGACTAGCGGACCCTGGGGCCAACGTCCTGACTTTC
>TRBJ2-1|NA|TRBV11-3
CASSFPLSPLLDNSYNEQFF
TGTGCCAGCAGCTTCCCCTTGAGTCCGTTACTAGACAACTCCTACAATGAGCAGTTCTTC
>TRBJ1-5|NA|TRBV27
CASSQGNGQPQHF
TGTGCCAGCAGTCAGGGCAACGGTCAGCCCCAGCATTTT
>TRBJ2-2|NA|TRBV2
CASMEGRGLGELFF
TGTGCCAGCATGGAGGGACGGGGACTCGGGGAGCTGTTTTTT
>TRBJ2-7|NA|TRBV9
CASSPNTDEQYF
TGTGCCAGCAGCCCTAATACAGACGAGCAGTACTTC
>TRBJ2-7|TRBD1|TRBV9
CASSPQGGTGAYEQYF
TGTGCCAGCAGCCCCCAGGGTGGGACAGGCGCCTACGAGCAGTACTTC
>TRBJ1-1|NA|TRBV19
CVTRPASGGDTEAFF
TGTGTAACCAGGCCCGCAAGCGGGGGGGACACTGAAGCTTTCTTT
>TRBJ2-3|TRBD1|TRBV27
CASSLSSPGQRQYF
TGTGCCAGCAGTCTATCCTCCCCGGGACAGAGGCAGTATTTT
>TRBJ2-5|NA|TRBV19
CASSGIEGEGETQYF
TGTGCCAGTAGTGGGATCGAAGGGGAAGGGGAGACCCAGTACTTC
>TRBJ1-5|TRBD1|TRBV2
CASSGQGGISNQPQHF
TGTGCCAGCAGTGGACAGGGTGGTATTTCCAATCAGCCCCAGCATTTT
>TRBJ1-1|TRBD1|TRBV7-9
CASVGQGGNTEAFF
TGTGCCAGCGTGGGCCAGGGGGGGAACACTGAAGCTTTCTTT
>TRBJ1-2|NA|TRBV11-2
CASSSLMGGAMDGYTF
TGTGCCAGCAGCTCCCTTATGGGGGGGGCTATGGATGGCTACACCTTC
>TRBJ2-2|NA|TRBV4-1
CASSQAGNTGELFF
TGCGCCAGCAGCCAAGCAGGGAACACCGGGGAGCTGTTTTTT
>TRBJ2-2|NA|TRBV4-2
CASSQEGRWGVAANTGELFF
TGTGCCAGCAGCCAAGAGGGGCGTTGGGGGGTAGCGGCGAACACCGGGGAGCTGTTTTTT
>TRBJ2-7|TRBD1|TRBV5-1
CASSYRDSSYEQYF
TGCGCCAGCAGCTACCGGGACAGTAGCTACGAGCAGTACTTC
>TRBJ2-3|NA|TRBV7-2
CASSLKGSGTTDTQYF
TGTGCCAGCAGCTTGAAGGGGTCGGGTACAACAGATACGCAGTATTTT
>TRBJ2-7|TRBD2|TRBV27
CASSLRLAGYYEQYF
TGTGCCAGCAGTTTAAGACTAGCGGGATACTACGAGCAGTACTTC